This TCR beta chain was recorded in a study of cytomegalovirus exposure and HLA in healthy donors. Germline-derived CDR1 and CDR2 are SGHRS and YFSETQ. Germline trimming cut 5 bases from V and 7 bases from J; bases unmatched to any gene: 11. This CDR3 contains 16 residues. A multiplex PCR was run with 60 Vbeta primers and 13 Jbeta primers. Clones were sequenced by immunoSEQ multiplex PCR, and TCRdb holds only the in-frame ones, with some missing. The repertoire holds about 120,000 clones, with around 60% as singletons. As for the donors, each was a healthy bone marrow donor. Sequencing was done on a sample of PBMCs. The TCR comes from a man between 40 and 49 years old in good health and CMV-seropositive. The J gene is TRBJ1-3, the V gene TRBV5-1; 11 bases are shared with TRBD1. The CDR3 sequence: CASSTGTGGEWNTIYF. The CDR3 DNA follows: TGCGCCAGCAGTACGGGGACAGGGGGAGAGTGGAACACCATATATTTT.